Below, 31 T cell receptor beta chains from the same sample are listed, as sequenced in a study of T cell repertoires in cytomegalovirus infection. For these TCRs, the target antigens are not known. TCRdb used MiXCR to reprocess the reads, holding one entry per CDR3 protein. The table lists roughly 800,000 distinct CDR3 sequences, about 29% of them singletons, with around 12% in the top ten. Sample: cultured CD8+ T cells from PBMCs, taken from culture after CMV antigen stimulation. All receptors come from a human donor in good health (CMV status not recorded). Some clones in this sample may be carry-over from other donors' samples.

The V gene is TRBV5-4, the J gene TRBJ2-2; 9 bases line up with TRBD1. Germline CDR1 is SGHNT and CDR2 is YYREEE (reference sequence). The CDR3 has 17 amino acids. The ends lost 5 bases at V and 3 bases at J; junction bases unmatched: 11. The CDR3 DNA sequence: TGTGCCAGCAGTCCCACTCCAAGGACAGGGGACACCGGGGAGCTGTTTTTT. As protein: CASSPTPRTGDTGELFF.

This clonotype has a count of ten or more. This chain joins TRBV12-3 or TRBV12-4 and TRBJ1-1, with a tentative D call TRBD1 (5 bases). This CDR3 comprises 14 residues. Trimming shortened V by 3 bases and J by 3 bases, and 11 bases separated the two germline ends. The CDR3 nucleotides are TGTGCCAGCAGTTTTGGAGGGGAATACACTGAAGCTTTCTTT. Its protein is CASSFGGEYTEAFF.

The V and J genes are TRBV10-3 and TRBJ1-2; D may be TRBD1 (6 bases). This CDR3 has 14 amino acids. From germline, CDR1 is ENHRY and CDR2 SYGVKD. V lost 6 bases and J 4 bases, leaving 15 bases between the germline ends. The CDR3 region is CAIRDQGKSYGYTF. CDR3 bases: TGTGCCATCAGGGACCAGGGGAAGAGCTATGGCTACACCTTC.

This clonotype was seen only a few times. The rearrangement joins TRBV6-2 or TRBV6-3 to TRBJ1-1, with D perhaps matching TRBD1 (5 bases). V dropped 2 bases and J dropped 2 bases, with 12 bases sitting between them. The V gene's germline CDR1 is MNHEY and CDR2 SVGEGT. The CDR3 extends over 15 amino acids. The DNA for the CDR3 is TGTGCCAGCAGTTACCGGGGGGGAGCTAACACTGAAGCTTTCTTT. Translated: CASSYRGGANTEAFF.

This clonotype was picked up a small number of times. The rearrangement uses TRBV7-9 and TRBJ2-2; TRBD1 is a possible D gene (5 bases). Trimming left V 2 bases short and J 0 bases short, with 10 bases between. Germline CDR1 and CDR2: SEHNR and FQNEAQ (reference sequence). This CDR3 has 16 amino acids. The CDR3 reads CASSLPRTTNTGELFF. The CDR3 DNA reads TGTGCCAGCAGCTTACCCCGGACAACGAACACCGGGGAGCTGTTTTTT.

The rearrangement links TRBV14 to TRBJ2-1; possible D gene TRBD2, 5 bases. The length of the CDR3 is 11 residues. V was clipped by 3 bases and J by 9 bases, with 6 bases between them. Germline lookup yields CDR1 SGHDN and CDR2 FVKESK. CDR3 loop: CASSHGVEQFF. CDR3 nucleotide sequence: TGTGCCAGCAGCCACGGGGTTGAGCAGTTCTTC.

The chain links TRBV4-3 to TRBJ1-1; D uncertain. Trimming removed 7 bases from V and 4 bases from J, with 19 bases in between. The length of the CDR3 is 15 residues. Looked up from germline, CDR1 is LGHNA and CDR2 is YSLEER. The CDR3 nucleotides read TGCGCCAGCAACGTACTTGAGGATGTAGGCACTGAAGCTTTCTTT. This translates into CASNVLEDVGTEAFF.

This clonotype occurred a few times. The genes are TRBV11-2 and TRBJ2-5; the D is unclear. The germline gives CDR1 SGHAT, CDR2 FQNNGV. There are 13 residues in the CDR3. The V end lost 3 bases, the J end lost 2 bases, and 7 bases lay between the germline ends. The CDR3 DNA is TGTGCCAGCAGCTTTTGGTCTCAAGAGACCCAGTACTTC. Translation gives CASSFWSQETQYF.

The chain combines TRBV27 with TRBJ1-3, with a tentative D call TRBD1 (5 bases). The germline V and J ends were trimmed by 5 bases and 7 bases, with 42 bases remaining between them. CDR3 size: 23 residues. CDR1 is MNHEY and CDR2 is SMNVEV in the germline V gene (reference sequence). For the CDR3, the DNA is TGTGCCAGCAGTGCCAATCCCGGATCAGGGTATCTCGGGGGGAGTATTCGAGGGAACACCATATATTTT. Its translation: CASSANPGSGYLGGSIRGNTIYF.

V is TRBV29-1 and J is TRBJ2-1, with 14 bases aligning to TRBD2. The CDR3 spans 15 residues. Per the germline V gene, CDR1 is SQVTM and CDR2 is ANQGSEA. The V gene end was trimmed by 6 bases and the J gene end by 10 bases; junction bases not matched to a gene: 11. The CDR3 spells CSVDPLTSGREEQFF. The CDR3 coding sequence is TGCAGCGTGGATCCCCTGACTAGCGGGAGGGAAGAGCAGTTCTTC.

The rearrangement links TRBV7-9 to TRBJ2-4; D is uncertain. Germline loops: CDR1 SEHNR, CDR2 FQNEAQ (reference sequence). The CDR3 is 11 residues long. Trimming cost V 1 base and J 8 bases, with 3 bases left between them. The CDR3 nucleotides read TGTGCCAGCAGCTTAGAGGACATTCAGTACTTC. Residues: CASSLEDIQYF.

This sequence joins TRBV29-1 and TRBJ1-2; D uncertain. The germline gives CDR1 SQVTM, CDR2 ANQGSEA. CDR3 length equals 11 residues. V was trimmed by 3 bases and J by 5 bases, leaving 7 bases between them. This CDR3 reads CSVDMGYGYTF. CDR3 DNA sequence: TGCAGCGTTGACATGGGGTATGGCTACACCTTC.

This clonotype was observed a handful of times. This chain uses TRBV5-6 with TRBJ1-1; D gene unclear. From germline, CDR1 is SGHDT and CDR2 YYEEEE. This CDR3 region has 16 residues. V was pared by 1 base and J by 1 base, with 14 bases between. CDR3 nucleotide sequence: TGTGCCAGCAGCTTGAATGGGGAACTGGAGAACACTGAAGCTTTCTTT. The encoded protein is CASSLNGELENTEAFF. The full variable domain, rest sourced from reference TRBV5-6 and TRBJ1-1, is DAGVTQSPTHLIKTRGQQVTLRCSPKSGHDTVSWYQQALGQGPQFIFQYYEEEERQRGNFPDRFSGHQFPNYSSELNVNALLLGDSALYLCASSLNGELENTEAFFGQGTRLTVV.

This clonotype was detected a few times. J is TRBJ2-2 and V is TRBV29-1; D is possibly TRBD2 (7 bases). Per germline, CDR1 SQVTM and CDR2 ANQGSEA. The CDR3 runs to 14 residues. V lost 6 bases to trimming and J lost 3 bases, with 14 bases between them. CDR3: CSVTGLADTGELFF. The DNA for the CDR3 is TGCAGCGTGACAGGTCTAGCGGACACCGGGGAGCTGTTTTTT.

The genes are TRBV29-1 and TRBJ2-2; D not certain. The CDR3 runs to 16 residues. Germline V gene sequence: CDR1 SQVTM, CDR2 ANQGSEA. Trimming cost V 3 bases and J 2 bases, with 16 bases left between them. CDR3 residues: CSVEGSPIDNTGELFF. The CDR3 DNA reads TGCAGCGTTGAGGGCAGCCCGATAGACAACACCGGGGAGCTGTTTTTT.

The chain's CDR3 is CASSFGLTGDGNQPQHF. The CDR3 DNA is TGTGCCAGCAGTTTCGGCCTCACGGGTGATGGCAATCAGCCCCAGCATTTT. The V call is TRBV12-3 or TRBV12-4, the J call TRBJ1-5; D gene ambiguous. This CDR3 is 17 amino acids long. Trimming pared 3 bases from V and 2 bases from J, leaving 17 bases between.

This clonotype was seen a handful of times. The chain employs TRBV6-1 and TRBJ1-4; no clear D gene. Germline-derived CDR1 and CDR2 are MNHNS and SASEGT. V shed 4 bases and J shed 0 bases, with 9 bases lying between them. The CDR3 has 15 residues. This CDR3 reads CASSVWTTTNEKLFF. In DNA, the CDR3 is TGTGCCAGCAGTGTATGGACCACAACTAATGAAAAACTGTTTTTT.

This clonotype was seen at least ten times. Here the CDR3 reads CASSLPTGTQETQYF. The CDR3 coding sequence is TGTGCCAGCAGCTTACCTACAGGGACCCAAGAGACCCAGTACTTC. V is TRBV7-8 and J is TRBJ2-5, with a weak D call TRBD1 (6 bases). CDR1 and CDR2 (germline): SGHVS, FQNEAQ. Trimming removed 2 bases at V and 1 base at J, with 11 bases between. The CDR3 contains 15 residues.

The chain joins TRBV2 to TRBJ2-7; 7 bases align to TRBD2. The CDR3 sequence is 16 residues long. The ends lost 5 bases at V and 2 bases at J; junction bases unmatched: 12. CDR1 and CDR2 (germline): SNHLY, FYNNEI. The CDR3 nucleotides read TGTGCCAGCAGTCCTGGGAGGGGTGGGAACCCCTACGAGCAGTACGTC. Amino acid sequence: CASSPGRGGNPYEQYV.

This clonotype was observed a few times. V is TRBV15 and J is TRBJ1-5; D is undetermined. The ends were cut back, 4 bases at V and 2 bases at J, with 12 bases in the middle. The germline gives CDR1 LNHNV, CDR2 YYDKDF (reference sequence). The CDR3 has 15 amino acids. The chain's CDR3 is CATSTSNGGNQPQHF. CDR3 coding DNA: TGTGCCACCAGCACTAGTAACGGAGGCAATCAGCCCCAGCATTTT. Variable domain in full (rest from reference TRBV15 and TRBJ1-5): DAMVIQNPRYQVTQFGKPVTLSCSQTLNHNVMYWYQQKSSQAPKLLFHYYDKDFNNEADTPDNFQSRRPNTSFCFLDIRSPGLGDTAMYLCATSTSNGGNQPQHFGDGTRLSIL.

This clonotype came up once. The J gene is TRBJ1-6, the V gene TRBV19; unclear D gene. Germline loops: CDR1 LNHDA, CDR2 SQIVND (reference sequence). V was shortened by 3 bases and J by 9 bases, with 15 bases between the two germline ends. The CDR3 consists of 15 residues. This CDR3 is CASSIGQKRGSPLHF. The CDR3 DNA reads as TGTGCCAGTAGTATTGGGCAGAAGAGAGGTTCACCCCTCCACTTT. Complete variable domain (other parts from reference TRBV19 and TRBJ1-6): DGGITQSPKYLFRKEGQNVTLSCEQNLNHDAMYWYRQDPGQGLRLIYYSQIVNDFQKGDIAEGYSVSREKKESFPLTVTSAQKNPTAFYLCASSIGQKRGSPLHFGNGTRLTVT.

Here the CDR3 reads CASSPSGGAVYNEQFF. The CDR3 DNA sequence: TGTGCCAGCAGTCCCTCGGGAGGGGCGGTGTACAATGAGCAGTTCTTC. The gene calls are TRBV27 and TRBJ2-1; 8 positions agree with TRBD2. CDR3 length equals 16 residues. Germline loops: CDR1 MNHEY, CDR2 SMNVEV (reference sequence). V lost 5 bases to trimming and J lost 4 bases; unmatched junction nucleotides: 10.

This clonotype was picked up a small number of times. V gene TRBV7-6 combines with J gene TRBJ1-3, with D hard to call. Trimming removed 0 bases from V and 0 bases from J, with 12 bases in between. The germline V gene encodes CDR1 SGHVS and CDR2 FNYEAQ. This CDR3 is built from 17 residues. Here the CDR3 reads CASSLAHGRTSGNTIYF. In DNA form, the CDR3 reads TGTGCCAGCAGCTTAGCGCATGGCAGGACCTCTGGAAACACCATATATTTT.

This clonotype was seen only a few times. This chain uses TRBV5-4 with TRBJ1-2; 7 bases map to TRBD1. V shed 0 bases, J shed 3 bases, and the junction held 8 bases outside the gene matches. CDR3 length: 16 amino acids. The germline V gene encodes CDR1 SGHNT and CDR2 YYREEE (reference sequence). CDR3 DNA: TGTGCCAGCAGCTTGGCCTATGACAGGGACGACTATGGCTACACCTTC. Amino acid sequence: CASSLAYDRDDYGYTF.

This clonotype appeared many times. The CDR3 nucleotides are TGTGCCAGCAGTGATATCAGGGGACGGGACTCCTACGAGCAGTACTTC. Its translation is CASSDIRGRDSYEQYF. This sequence joins TRBV27 and TRBJ2-7; maybe TRBD1 (6 bases). The germline gives CDR1 MNHEY, CDR2 SMNVEV (reference sequence). The ends were cut back, 5 bases at V and 0 bases at J, with 17 bases in the middle. The CDR3 totals 16 residues.

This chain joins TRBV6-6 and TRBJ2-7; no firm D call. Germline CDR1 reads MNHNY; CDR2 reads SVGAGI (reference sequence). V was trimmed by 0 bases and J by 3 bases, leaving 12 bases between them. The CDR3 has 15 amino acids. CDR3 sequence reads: CASSYSWANLYEQYF. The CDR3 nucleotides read TGTGCCAGCAGTTACTCGTGGGCGAACCTCTACGAGCAGTACTTC.

The CDR3 region is CASSLGWDSNYEQYV. The CDR3 coding sequence is TGCGCCAGCAGCTTGGGGTGGGACAGCAACTACGAGCAGTACGTC. V usage is TRBV5-1 and J usage is TRBJ2-7, with TRBD1 matching over 7 bases. The junction had 6 bases not matched to a gene; V was cut back by 0 bases and J by 3 bases. Germline CDR1 SGHRS, CDR2 YFSETQ. CDR3 length equals 15 residues.

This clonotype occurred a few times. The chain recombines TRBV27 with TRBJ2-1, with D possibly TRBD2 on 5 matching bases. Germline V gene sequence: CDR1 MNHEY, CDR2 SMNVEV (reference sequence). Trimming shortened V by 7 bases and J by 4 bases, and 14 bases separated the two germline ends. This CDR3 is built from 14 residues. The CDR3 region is CASKLASQYNEQFF. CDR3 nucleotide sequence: TGTGCCAGCAAACTGGCTAGCCAGTACAATGAGCAGTTCTTC.

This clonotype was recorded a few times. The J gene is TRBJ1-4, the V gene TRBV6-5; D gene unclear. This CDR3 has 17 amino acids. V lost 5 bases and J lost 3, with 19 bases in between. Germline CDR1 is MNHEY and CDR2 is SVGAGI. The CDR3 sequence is CASSAMFGGAANEKLFF. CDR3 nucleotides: TGTGCCAGCAGTGCGATGTTTGGAGGCGCGGCTAATGAAAAACTGTTTTTT.

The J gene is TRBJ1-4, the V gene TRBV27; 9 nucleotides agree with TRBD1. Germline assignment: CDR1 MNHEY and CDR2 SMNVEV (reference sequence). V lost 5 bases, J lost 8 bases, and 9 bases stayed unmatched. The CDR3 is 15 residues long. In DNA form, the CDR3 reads TGTGCCAGCAGTGGACGGACAGGGGAAAAGGAAAAACTGTTTTTT. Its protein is CASSGRTGEKEKLFF.

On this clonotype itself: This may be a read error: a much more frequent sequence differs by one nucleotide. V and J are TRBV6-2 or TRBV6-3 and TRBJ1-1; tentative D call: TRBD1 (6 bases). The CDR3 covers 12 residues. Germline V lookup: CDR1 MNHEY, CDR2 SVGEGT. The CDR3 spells CASSGGPTDAFF. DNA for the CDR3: TGTGCCAGCAGCGGGGGGCCGACTGATGCTTTCTTT.